These 25 T cell receptor beta chains came from one sample sequenced in a study of hypomethylating agent response in myelodysplastic syndrome (dated by TCRdb to the early 2020s). Library preparation employed the immunoSEQ multiplex PCR assay. TCRdb stores this immuneACCESS table with in-frame sequences only. Part of the clones is absent; in the studies checked, under half of the shortfall reflects unresolved V genes, and no reason is known for the rest. The sample has approximately 4,200 clones on record, 75% to 85% of them singletons. The top ten clones comprise 15% to 19% of the sample. Sequences were derived from bone marrow, sampled before or after starting hypomethylating agent treatment for myelodysplastic syndrome (not recorded which). These receptors were collected from a human donor with myelodysplastic syndrome.

The chain links TRBV19 to TRBJ2-1; no definite D call. The germline V gene has CDR1 LNHDA and CDR2 SQIVND (reference sequence). The CDR3 length is 15 residues. Trimming shortened V by 3 bases and J by 3 bases, and 12 bases separated the two germline ends. The CDR3 loop reads CASSISSSYYNEQFF. The CDR3 DNA sequence: TGTGCCAGTAGTATCTCCAGTTCATACTACAATGAGCAGTTCTTC.

This clone was seen only once. The chain uses TRBV5-1 and TRBJ2-3; D might be TRBD1 or TRBD2, each matching 5 bases. CDR3 length equals 16 residues. Trimming pared 4 bases from V and 0 bases from J, leaving 15 bases between. Germline CDR1 and CDR2: SGHRS and YFSETQ. In nucleotides, the CDR3 is TGCGCCAGCAGCCTGGAGGTCCGGGACAGCACAGATACGCAGTATTTT. Amino acid sequence: CASSLEVRDSTDTQYF. The whole variable domain, filled in from reference TRBV5-1 and TRBJ2-3, reads KAGVTQTPRYLIKTRGQQVTLSCSPISGHRSVSWYQQTPGQGLQFLFEYFSETQRNKGNFPGRFSGRQFSNSRSEMNVSTLELGDSALYLCASSLEVRDSTDTQYFGPGTRLTVL.

In its sample, this clone was seen a few times. CDR3 coding DNA: TGCGCCAGCAGCCAGGGACAGGGGAACACTGAAGCTTTCTTT. Amino acid sequence: CASSQGQGNTEAFF. The chain uses TRBV4-1 and TRBJ1-1, with 9 bases matching TRBD1. V shed 3 bases, J shed 1 base, and the junction held 0 bases outside the gene matches. This CDR3 has 14 residues. Germline V gene data show CDR1 as MGHRA and CDR2 as YSYEKL.

V usage is TRBV28 and J usage is TRBJ1-5; D ambiguous. There are 15 residues in the CDR3. Germline assignment: CDR1 MDHEN and CDR2 SYDVKM. V lost 3 bases and J lost 1, with 10 bases in between. CDR3: CASSLGRASNQPQHF. The CDR3 DNA reads TGTGCCAGCAGTTTGGGTAGGGCGAGCAATCAGCCCCAGCATTTT.

The chain links TRBV4-3 to TRBJ2-7; D is perhaps TRBD1 (6 bases). The ends were cut back, 2 bases at V and 2 bases at J, with 13 bases in the middle. Germline lookup yields CDR1 LGHNA and CDR2 YSLEER. CDR3 length: 15 residues. The CDR3 nucleotides are TGCGCCAGCAGCCAACAGACAGGACTCACCTACGAGCAGTACTTC. Protein product: CASSQQTGLTYEQYF.

The J gene is TRBJ1-1, the V gene TRBV18; 9 nucleotides agree with TRBD1. Germline CDR1 KGHSH, CDR2 LQKENI. Losses at the gene ends were 3 bases for V and 6 bases for J; bases not matched to a gene: 8. This CDR3 is 15 amino acids long. CDR3 coding DNA: TGTGCCAGCTCACCCAGTACAGGGGGCATGGCTGAAGCTTTCTTT. Residues: CASSPSTGGMAEAFF.

This sequence joins TRBV27 and TRBJ1-2, with D maybe TRBD1 (6 bases). Germline values: CDR1 MNHEY, CDR2 SMNVEV (reference sequence). With 4 bases removed from V and 8 bases from J, the gap between germline ends came to 23 bases. The CDR3 loop spans 16 amino acids. The CDR3 bases are TGTGCCAGCAGTTCCGAACAACAGGGAACCCTCGGAGGCTACACCTTC. Protein sequence: CASSSEQQGTLGGYTF.

This clone showed up just once. The V and J genes are TRBV6-5 and TRBJ2-7, with D perhaps TRBD2 (6 bases). V lost 2 bases and J lost 2, with 10 bases in between. The V gene's germline CDR1 is MNHEY and CDR2 SVGAGI. This CDR3 has 14 amino acids. Here the CDR3 DNA reads TGTGCCAGCAGTTACGGGCGGGGAGCCTACGAGCAGTACTTC. Amino acid sequence: CASSYGRGAYEQYF.

The J gene is TRBJ1-1, the V gene TRBV29-1, with 7 bases aligning to TRBD1. Per germline, CDR1 SQVTM and CDR2 ANQGSEA. This CDR3 has 10 amino acids. V dropped 5 bases and J dropped 9; count of bases not matched to a gene: 3. The CDR3 loop reads CSVYRGKAFF. As DNA, the CDR3 is TGCAGCGTTTACAGGGGAAAAGCTTTCTTT.

This sequence joins TRBV5-1 and TRBJ2-5; 7 nucleotides agree with TRBD1. The CDR3 has 15 residues. Per germline, CDR1 SGHRS and CDR2 YFSETQ. The trim removed 4 bases at V and 2 bases at J, leaving 8 bases unmatched. Here the CDR3 DNA reads TGCGCCAGCAGCCCGGGACAGTACGGACAAGAGACCCAGTACTTC. Translating it yields CASSPGQYGQETQYF.

The V call is TRBV5-1, the J call TRBJ1-2; perhaps TRBD1 as D (6 bases). Between the trimmed V and J ends, which lost 4 bases and 0 bases, there was a span of 19 bases. Germline V gene lookup returns CDR1 SGHRS and CDR2 YFSETQ. The CDR3 extends over 17 amino acids. The CDR3 reads CASSPRGTGNSNYGYTF. The CDR3 DNA reads TGCGCCAGCAGCCCCCGGGGCACAGGGAATTCTAACTATGGCTACACCTTC.

The gene calls are TRBV4-1 and TRBJ1-4; D perhaps matches TRBD1 (5 bases). Trimming took 0 bases from V and 5 from J, leaving 19 bases between them. Germline lookup yields CDR1 MGHRA and CDR2 YSYEKL. The CDR3 is 18 amino acids. CDR3 loop: CASSQEEYNPDRNEKLFF. The DNA of the CDR3 is TGCGCCAGCAGCCAAGAGGAGTACAACCCCGACAGAAATGAAAAACTGTTTTTT.

The chain has TRBV7-9 and TRBJ2-5; perhaps D is TRBD1 or TRBD2 (7 bases each). Germline CDR1 is SEHNR and CDR2 is FQNEAQ (reference sequence). Trimming stripped 4 bases from V and 1 base from J, with 13 bases between. This CDR3 contains 15 residues. The CDR3 coding sequence is TGTGCCAGCAGCTGGGGGGGGACAGCCCAAGAGACCCAGTACTTC. Amino acids: CASSWGGTAQETQYF. Full variable domain (remainder filled in from reference TRBV7-9 and TRBJ2-5): DTGVSQNPRHKITKRGQNVTFRCDPISEHNRLYWYRQTLGQGPEFLTYFQNEAQLEKSRLLSDRFSAERPKGSFSTLEIQRTEQGDSAMYLCASSWGGTAQETQYFGPGTRLLVL.

The chain recombines TRBV30 with TRBJ1-3; D is possibly TRBD1 (6 bases). CDR1 is GTSNPN and CDR2 is SVGIG in the germline V gene (reference sequence). There are 13 residues in the CDR3. The V end lost 4 bases, the J end lost 4 bases, and 11 bases lay between the germline ends. The chain's CDR3 is CAWNGGQGNTIYF. The CDR3 bases are TGTGCCTGGAATGGGGGGCAAGGAAACACCATATATTTT.

The chain joins TRBV7-9 to TRBJ1-2, with a tentative D call TRBD1 (5 bases). V lost 7 bases and J 8 bases, leaving 23 bases between the germline ends. Germline V lookup: CDR1 SEHNR, CDR2 FQNEAQ (reference sequence). This CDR3 is built from 15 residues. The CDR3 nucleotides are TGTGCCAGCACCAACGGAGGGCAGGGCGCGCTCGGCTACACCTTC. Translation: CASTNGGQGALGYTF.

This chain links TRBV19 with TRBJ2-2; D is perhaps TRBD1 (6 bases). Trimming took 5 bases from V and 1 from J, leaving 8 bases between them. The germline gives CDR1 LNHDA, CDR2 SQIVND (reference sequence). The CDR3 runs 14 residues. This CDR3 is CASSPQGNTGELFF. Here the CDR3 DNA reads TGTGCCAGTAGTCCACAGGGGAACACCGGGGAGCTGTTTTTT.

The chain employs TRBV11-3 and TRBJ2-5, with D possibly matching TRBD2 (5 bases). Germline assignment: CDR1 SGHNT and CDR2 YENEEA. Between the trimmed V and J ends, which lost 1 base and 5 bases, there was a span of 8 bases. The CDR3 covers 13 residues. CDR3 nucleotide sequence: TGTGCCAGCAGCTTAGCCACTAGGGAGACCCAGTACTTC. This sequence encodes CASSLATRETQYF.

This chain links TRBV19 with TRBJ2-6; D is perhaps TRBD2 (5 bases). The ends were cut back, 3 bases at V and 0 bases at J, with 6 bases in the middle. The CDR3 runs 15 residues. Germline V gene lookup returns CDR1 LNHDA and CDR2 SQIVND (reference sequence). CDR3 sequence: CASSIGNSGANVLTF. DNA of the CDR3: TGTGCCAGTAGTATCGGGAACTCTGGGGCCAACGTCCTGACTTTC.

This sequence joins TRBV7-2 and TRBJ1-2; 8 nucleotides align to TRBD1. After removal of 5 bases from V and 6 bases from J, the junction contained 5 bases not matched to a gene. Germline CDR1 SGHTA, CDR2 FQGNSA. The CDR3 spans 13 residues. The CDR3 DNA sequence: TGTGCCAGCAGCACGGGACAGGACCATGGCTACACCTTC. Translating it yields CASSTGQDHGYTF.

V is TRBV27 and J is TRBJ2-1; D may be TRBD1 (6 bases). The CDR3 is 15 amino acids. The V end lost 7 bases, the J end lost 9 bases, and 22 bases lay between the germline ends. CDR1 is MNHEY, CDR2 SMNVEV, per germline (reference sequence). The CDR3 spells CASTKAGVFPGEQFF. The CDR3 DNA is TGTGCCAGCACGAAGGCAGGGGTTTTCCCGGGTGAGCAGTTCTTC.

The genes are TRBV7-2 and TRBJ2-7; D tentatively reads TRBD1 or TRBD2 (5 bases each). CDR1 is SGHTA, CDR2 FQGNSA, per germline. V shed 4 bases and J shed 1 base, with 17 bases lying between them. The CDR3 sequence is 16 residues long. This CDR3 is CASSSRPGTASYEQYF. DNA for the CDR3: TGTGCCAGCAGCTCCCGGCCAGGGACGGCTTCCTACGAGCAGTACTTC.

Here the CDR3 reads CASSSQGYEQYF. Here the CDR3 DNA reads TGTGCCAGCAGCTCACAGGGTTACGAGCAGTACTTC. The rearrangement links TRBV7-2 to TRBJ2-7; D might be TRBD1 (6 bases). The CDR3 sequence is 12 residues long. The V gene's germline CDR1 is SGHTA and CDR2 FQGNSA. Trimming pared 4 bases from V and 4 bases from J, leaving 8 bases between.

The chain joins TRBV7-8 to TRBJ1-1; 9 bases agree with TRBD1. Germline-derived CDR1 and CDR2 are SGHVS and FQNEAQ. The CDR3 consists of 14 residues. The V segment lost 6 bases and the J segment 5 bases; nucleotides outside the gene matches: 7. CDR3 region: CASRAGQGWTEAFF. DNA of the CDR3: TGTGCCAGCAGAGCGGGACAGGGATGGACTGAAGCTTTCTTT.

The chain employs TRBV27 and TRBJ1-2, with D tentatively TRBD1 (5 bases). The V and J ends lost 3 bases and 4 bases respectively, with 9 bases between them. The V gene's germline CDR1 is MNHEY and CDR2 SMNVEV (reference sequence). The CDR3 covers 13 residues. CDR3 nucleotide sequence: TGTGCCAGCAGTTTCCGGGGGGGCTATGGCTACACCTTC. Its protein is CASSFRGGYGYTF.

The gene calls are TRBV19 and TRBJ1-6, with D possibly being TRBD1 (5 bases). The CDR3 has 15 amino acids. The germline V and J ends were trimmed by 5 bases and 3 bases, with 11 bases remaining between them. Germline-derived CDR1 and CDR2 are LNHDA and SQIVND (reference sequence). The CDR3 DNA sequence: TGTGCCAGTAGTTCGAGACAGATCTATAATTCACCCCTCCACTTT. Its translation is CASSSRQIYNSPLHF.